This TCR beta chain was captured in a study of early T cells in non-severe SARS-CoV-2 infection. A single record per CDR3 protein comes from TCRdb applying MiXCR to the 5' RACE reads. The profile shows more than 75,000 distinct CDR3 sequences, 14% of them singletons. This CDR3 region has 14 residues. The V end lost 2 bases, the J end lost 0 bases, and 8 bases lay between the germline ends. CDR1 and CDR2 from the germline V gene are SGHRS and YFSETQ. The sequence derives from an adult who was a healthcare worker with PCR-confirmed SARS-CoV-2 infection or an uninfected control (not recorded which). The chain links TRBV5-1 to TRBJ1-1; D might be TRBD1 (5 bases). Material: whole blood. The CDR3 protein is CASSFRGLNTEAFF. The CDR3 region has the DNA TGCGCCAGCAGCTTCCGGGGCCTGAACACTGAAGCTTTCTTT.